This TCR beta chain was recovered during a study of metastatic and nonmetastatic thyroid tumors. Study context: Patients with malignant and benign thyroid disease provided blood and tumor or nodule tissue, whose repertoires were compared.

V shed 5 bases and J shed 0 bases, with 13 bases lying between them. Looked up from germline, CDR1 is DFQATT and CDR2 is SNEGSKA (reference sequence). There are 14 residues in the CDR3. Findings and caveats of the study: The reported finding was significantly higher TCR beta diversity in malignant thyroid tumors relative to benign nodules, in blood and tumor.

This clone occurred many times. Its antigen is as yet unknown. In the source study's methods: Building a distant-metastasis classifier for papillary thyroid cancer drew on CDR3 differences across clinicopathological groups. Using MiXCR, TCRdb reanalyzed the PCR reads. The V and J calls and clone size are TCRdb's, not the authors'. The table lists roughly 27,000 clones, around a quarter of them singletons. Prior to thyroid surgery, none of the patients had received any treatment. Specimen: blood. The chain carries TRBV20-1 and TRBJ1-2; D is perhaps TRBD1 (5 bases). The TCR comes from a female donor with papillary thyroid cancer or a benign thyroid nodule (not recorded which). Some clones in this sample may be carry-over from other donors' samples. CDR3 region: CSARPGTANYGYTF. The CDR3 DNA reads TGCAGTGCTCGCCCCGGGACCGCTAACTATGGCTACACCTTC.